This T cell receptor (beta chain) originates from a study of T cell responses to AZD1222 COVID-19 vaccine. General study findings and limits: Reportedly, nearly half the spike-specific TCRs target unmutated variant regions.

The germline V gene encodes CDR1 SGHDT and CDR2 YYEEEE. This CDR3 is 13 amino acids long. The V and J ends lost 9 bases and 0 bases respectively, with 12 bases between them. On this clone: Its target is not known.

Data came from immunoSEQ multiplex PCR; TCRdb stores just in-frame clones and leaves some out. The data hold 130,000 or so clones, with just under 95% observed a single time. The clonotype originates from an adult in good health. The sequences come from peripheral blood, collected on day 0 of AZD1222 vaccination. V is TRBV5-6 and J is TRBJ1-1; no reliable D call. CDR3 sequence: CATSITVNTEAFF. In DNA, the CDR3 is TGTGCCACCTCAATCACTGTGAACACTGAAGCTTTCTTT.